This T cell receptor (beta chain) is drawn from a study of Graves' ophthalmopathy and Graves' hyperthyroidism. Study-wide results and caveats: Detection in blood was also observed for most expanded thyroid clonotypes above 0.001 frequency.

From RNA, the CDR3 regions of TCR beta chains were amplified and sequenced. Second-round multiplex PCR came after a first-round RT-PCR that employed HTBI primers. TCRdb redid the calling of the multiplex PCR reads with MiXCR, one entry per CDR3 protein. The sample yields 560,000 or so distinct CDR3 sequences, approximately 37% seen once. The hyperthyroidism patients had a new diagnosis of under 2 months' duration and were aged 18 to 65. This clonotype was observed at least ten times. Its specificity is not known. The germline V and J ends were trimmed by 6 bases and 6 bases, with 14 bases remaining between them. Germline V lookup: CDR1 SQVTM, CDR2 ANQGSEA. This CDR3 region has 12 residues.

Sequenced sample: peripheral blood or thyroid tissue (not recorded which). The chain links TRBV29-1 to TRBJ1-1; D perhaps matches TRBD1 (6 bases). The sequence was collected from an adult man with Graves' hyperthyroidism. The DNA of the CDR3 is TGCAGCGTCCTACAGGGTTCGCCTGAAGCTTTCTTT. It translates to CSVLQGSPEAFF.